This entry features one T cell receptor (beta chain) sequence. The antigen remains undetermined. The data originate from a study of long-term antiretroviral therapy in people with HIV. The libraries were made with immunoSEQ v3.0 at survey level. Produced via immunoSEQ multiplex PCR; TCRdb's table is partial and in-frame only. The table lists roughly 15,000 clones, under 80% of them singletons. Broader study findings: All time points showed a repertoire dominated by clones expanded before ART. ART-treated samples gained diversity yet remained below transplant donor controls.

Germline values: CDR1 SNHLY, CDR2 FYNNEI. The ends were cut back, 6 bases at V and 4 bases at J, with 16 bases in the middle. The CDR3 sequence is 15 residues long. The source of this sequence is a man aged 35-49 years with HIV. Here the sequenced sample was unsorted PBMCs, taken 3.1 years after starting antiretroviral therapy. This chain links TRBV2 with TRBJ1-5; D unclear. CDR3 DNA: TGTGCCAGCAGCGCACAGTGGGCTTTGAATCAGCCCCAGCATTTT. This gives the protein CASSAQWALNQPQHF.